This paragraph reports one T cell receptor (beta chain). Its target antigen remains unknown. There are no base qualities to consult, and no much larger clone falls within one base. This specimen belongs to a study of CD8+ T cells in alopecia areata listed by TCRdb under 2018. Some background on the complete study: The treated patients, all with moderate-to-severe alopecia areata, were enrolled in an open-label pilot trial of oral tofacitinib given at 5 to 10 mg twice daily. Scalp clonality was compared among normal scalp (n=4), patchy alopecia areata scalp (n=8), and alopecia totalis/universalis scalp (n=8). Patients received tofacitinib for 6 to 18 months and were then followed off drug for 6 months to check for delayed response and recurrence. In both human patients and the C3H/HeJ mouse model, the study applied high-throughput TCRbeta sequencing to look at T cell clonal expansion in alopecia areata. Disease severity in treated patients was measured with the SALT score, which quantifies the percentage of affected scalp surface area. Scalp tissue and sorted CD4+ and CD8+ peripheral blood T cells from patchy and totalis/universalis alopecia areata patients and from healthy controls were covered by human TCRbeta sequencing. Biopsies were taken from tofacitinib-treated patients at baseline and at 4 and 24 weeks of treatment, and a later scalp biopsy was taken in several of the tofacitinib-treated patients. RNA was obtained with the PAXgene miRNA kit for fixed scalp, the miRNeasy kit for PBMCs, and the RNeasy kit for mouse skin. immunoSEQ multiplex PCR using 35 Vbeta forward primers and 13 Jbeta reverse primers was used to amplify TCRbeta CDR3 regions.

The time point label, read with the paper, signifies: about 4 weeks on oral tofacitinib. Sample treatment or condition, as interpreted from the label and publication: oral pan-JAK inhibitor, 5-10 mg twice daily. From alopecia areata patients, peripheral blood was collected along with lesional scalp punch biopsies. After PBMCs were isolated by density centrifugation and stained for CD3, CD4 and CD8, a FACSAria was used to sort CD4+ and CD8+ T cells. Germline trimming: 5 bases from V, 4 bases from J; junction bases outside gene matches: 5. The germline V gene (reference sequence) provides CDR1 MNHEY and CDR2 SMNVEV. The CDR3 goes from the cysteine to the phenylalanine over 15 residues. Of all the DNA, just the CDR3 is kept, 45 bases in frame from base 1. Results and caveats for the whole study, not just this receptor: Scalp clonality and the number of expanded CD8+ clones among the top 100 scalp clones were significantly decreased by tofacitinib. Scalp TCR repertoire analysis is complicated because resident alphabeta T cells in normal human skin are also sequenced, whereas mouse skin is dominated by gammadelta T cells. Because the treated cohort was small and included a single nonresponder, larger studies are needed to assess links between baseline CD8+ expansion and response. Compared with mice, TCR sequences shared between patients were less clear, possibly partly because of HLA diversity across the patient population. Many expanded lesional clones were found to persist in scalp and blood during tofacitinib treatment, and relapse after treatment cessation may be partly explained by this persistence. Lesional scalp, especially in alopecia totalis/universalis, showed higher clonality and more expanded CD8+ clones than normal scalp, suggesting antigenic drive.

Library preparation used the immunoSEQ multiplex PCR assay. RNA was extracted from all samples and reverse transcribed into cDNA as template for TCR sequencing. SuperScript III was used to make first-strand cDNA, primed with a 2:1 mix of oligo-dT and random hexamers. Amplification bias was assessed with a synthetic immune receptor repertoire, and residual bias was removed computationally. Turning to the authors' computational methods: Raw reads were preprocessed to remove errors, and CDR3 was defined according to IMGT conventions as the region from the conserved cysteine to phenylalanine. To get clonality, Shannon entropy was normalized by log2 of the number of productive unique TCRs and the result was subtracted from 1. Whether scalp clones were CD4 or CD8 was inferred by matching scalp TCRbeta sequences against CD4 and CD8 repertoires sorted from blood. TCRdb obtained this table from immuneACCESS and retained in-frame rearrangements with V and J assigned. These tables miss some clones; where compared with another copy, unresolved V genes account for less than half of the shortfall, and the remainder is unexplained. V and J calls and clone size are those listed in that table; D and trimming were worked out from the DNA. The sample yields about 140,000 clones; approximately 86% were counted once. The ten most abundant clones make up around 13% of the sample.

The source of this sequence is a human donor with alopecia areata. Sequenced here: CD8+ T cells sorted from blood, sampled at week 4, from a patient treated with tofacitinib. The sequence joins TRBV27 to TRBJ2-3; 11 nucleotides in the junction match TRBD2. The DNA sequence is TGTGCCAGCAGTCTCTTAGCGGGGGGGCCAGATACGCAGTATTTT. It translates as CASSLLAGGPDTQYF.